Sequencing of this T cell receptor beta chain was carried out in a study of cytomegalovirus exposure and HLA in healthy donors. Study-wide points: Later on, an analysis tied 15,000 to 20,000 TCR beta sequences to HLA alleles at 0.05 false discovery rate. A few CMV-associated chains were confirmed in vitro to be specific for CMV antigens.

This clone was counted only a few times. Its cognate antigen is unknown. V was clipped by 2 bases and J by 0 bases; unmatched bases: 4. Germline V CDR1 and CDR2: ENHRY, SYGVKD. The CDR3 covers 18 residues. A multiplex PCR was run with 60 Vbeta primers and 13 Jbeta primers. TCRdb's copy holds only in-frame clones and misses some; the assay was immunoSEQ multiplex PCR. The sample carries over 150,000 clones, about 71% recorded once. This sequence originates from a man aged 50 or older in good health and CMV-seronegative. Specimen: PBMCs. The rearrangement uses TRBV10-3 and TRBJ2-3, with 14 bases fitting TRBD2. DNA for the CDR3: TGTGCCATCAGTGAGGGACTAGCGGGGGGATTTAGCACAGATACGCAGTATTTT. Translated: CAISEGLAGGFSTDTQYF.